Detailed here is one T cell receptor (beta chain). The source of the sample is a study of shared clonotypes between healthy human individuals. Study information: Three plates each covered CD4 naive and memory; CD8 naive two, CD8 memory one.

Naive CD8 cells lacked CD45RO and underwent positive selection for CCR7, leaving out terminally differentiated effector memory CD45RA+ cells. Genomic DNA per cell subset filled all wells of several immunoSEQ plates. Sorted-subset replicate PCRs used roughly 210 ng of genomic DNA. This amount corresponded to 25,000 to 30,000 T cell genomes. Measured with immunoSEQ multiplex PCR; TCRdb has only the in-frame clones, and not every one. The sample consists of 1.5 million to 2.5 million clones, 85% to 95% of them appearing once. V lost 1 base, J lost 2 bases, and 21 bases lay in between. Germline V gene sequence: CDR1 SEHNR, CDR2 FQNEAQ (reference sequence). This CDR3 has 19 residues.

Sequenced sample: naive CD8+ T cells sorted from blood. The gene calls are TRBV7-9 and TRBJ1-5; perhaps TRBD1 as D (6 bases). The TCR originated in a man aged 18-30 years in good health. The CDR3 spells CASSLDVRGPEGGNQPQHF. CDR3 sequence (DNA): TGTGCCAGCAGCTTAGACGTGCGGGGGCCGGAGGGGGGCAATCAGCCCCAGCATTTT.